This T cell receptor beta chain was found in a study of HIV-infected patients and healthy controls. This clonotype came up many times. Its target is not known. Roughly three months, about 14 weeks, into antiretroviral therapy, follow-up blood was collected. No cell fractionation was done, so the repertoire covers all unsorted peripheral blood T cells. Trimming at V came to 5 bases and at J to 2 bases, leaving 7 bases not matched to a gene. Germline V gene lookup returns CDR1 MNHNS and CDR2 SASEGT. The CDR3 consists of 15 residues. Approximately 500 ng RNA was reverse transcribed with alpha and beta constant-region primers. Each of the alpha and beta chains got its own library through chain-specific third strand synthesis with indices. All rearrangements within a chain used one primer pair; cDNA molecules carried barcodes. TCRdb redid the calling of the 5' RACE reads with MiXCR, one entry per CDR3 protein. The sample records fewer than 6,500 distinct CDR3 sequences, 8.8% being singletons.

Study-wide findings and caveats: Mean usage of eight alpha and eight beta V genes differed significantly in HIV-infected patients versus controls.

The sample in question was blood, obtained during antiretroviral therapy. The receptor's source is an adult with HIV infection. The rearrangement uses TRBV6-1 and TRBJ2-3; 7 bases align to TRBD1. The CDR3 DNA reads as TGTGCCAGCAGTTTCAACAGGGGAAACACAGATACGCAGTATTTT. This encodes CASSFNRGNTDTQYF.